This T cell receptor beta chain was identified in a study of Tregs in tolerant kidney transplant recipients. This clone is a singleton in its sample. The V segment lost 4 bases and the J segment 5 bases; nucleotides outside the gene matches: 8. Germline CDR1 is SGHRS and CDR2 is YFSETQ. This CDR3 contains 15 residues. Data came from immunoSEQ multiplex PCR; TCRdb stores just in-frame clones and leaves some out. The table has approximately 69,000 clones, roughly nine tenths seen once. The sample in question was CD4+ T cells from blood, obtained before the transplant. The V gene is TRBV5-1, the J gene TRBJ1-1; 10 bases match TRBD1. This sequence was found in a human donor who received a combined kidney and bone marrow transplant. The CDR3 is CASSPGTGVKTEAFF. DNA for the CDR3: TGCGCCAGCAGCCCGGGGACAGGGGTAAAGACTGAAGCTTTCTTT.